This T cell receptor beta chain is drawn from a study of early T cells in non-severe SARS-CoV-2 infection. Across the whole study: Sequencing input comprised bulk RNA from unsorted whole blood; chain pairing was not available.

Each CDR3 protein gets one entry after TCRdb re-called the 5' RACE reads with MiXCR. The table has 87,000 or so distinct CDR3 sequences, approximately 13% seen once. The table lists this clonotype with many counts. Germline CDR1 and CDR2: LGHDT and YNNKEL (reference sequence). The CDR3 covers 12 residues. The V gene lost 1 base and the J gene lost 5 bases, with 3 bases spanning the gap. The sequenced material came from whole blood. The chain carries TRBV3-1 and TRBJ2-1; no definite D call. The sequence came from an adult who was a healthcare worker with PCR-confirmed SARS-CoV-2 infection or an uninfected control (not recorded which). The CDR3 nucleotides read TGTGCCAGCAGCCAAGGAAACAATGAGCAGTTCTTC. It is translated as CASSQGNNEQFF.